The TCR beta chain described here comes from a study of T cells in Graves' hyperthyroidism and ophthalmopathy. Study conclusions and caveats: In the analysis, a 13 V-J model separated ophthalmopathy from stable hyperthyroidism.

Template material for amplifying TCR beta CDR3 regions consisted of RNA transcripts. Initially, a first-round RT-PCR of the TCR CDR3 employed the HTBI primer set. TCRdb re-analysed the multiplex PCR reads in MiXCR, keeping a single row per CDR3 protein. The data hold some 580,000 distinct CDR3 sequences, with around 16% observed a single time. Germline V gene lookup returns CDR1 SGHDN and CDR2 FVKESK. This CDR3 has 15 amino acids. Trimming took off 0 bases at V and 7 bases at J, with 12 bases between the two ends. The sample holds a few counts of this clonotype. Its target is unknown. The V and J genes are TRBV14 and TRBJ1-4, with D unresolved. The sequence was collected from a woman in her forties with Graves' ophthalmopathy. Sequencing used blood. CDR3 loop: CASSQDWGGGEKLFF. In DNA, the CDR3 is TGTGCCAGCAGCCAAGATTGGGGAGGAGGTGAAAAACTGTTTTTT. The variable domain in full, with the rest retrieved from reference TRBV14 and TRBJ1-4, is EAGVTQFPSHSVIEKGQTVTLRCDPISGHDNLYWYRRVMGKEIKFLLHFVKESKQDESGMPNNRFLAERTGGTYSTLKVQPAELEDSGVYFCASSQDWGGGEKLFFGSGTQLSVL.